A single sample gave rise to the 10 T cell receptor beta chains below, sequenced in a study of shared clonotypes between healthy human individuals. The table came from immunoSEQ multiplex PCR; TCRdb's copy has only in-frame clones and leaves some out. This sample has about 2.5 million clones, with approximately 90% found just once. The sequenced sample was naive CD4+ T cells from PBMCs. Subset here: CD45RA+ positively selected. These receptor sequences come from a man aged 18 to 35 in good health. Some clones in this sample may be carry-over from other donors' samples.

V gene TRBV11-2 combines with J gene TRBJ2-1; 9 bases line up with TRBD1. CDR3 length: 14 residues. The V gene end was trimmed by 4 bases and the J gene end by 6 bases; junction bases not matched to a gene: 4. Germline CDR1 and CDR2: SGHAT and FQNNGV. CDR3 loop: CASSYRQGGNEQFF. As DNA, the CDR3 is TGTGCCAGCAGCTACCGACAGGGGGGCAATGAGCAGTTCTTC.

The genes are TRBV5-1 and TRBJ1-1; D uncertain. Germline V gene data show CDR1 as SGHRS and CDR2 as YFSETQ. The V gene lost 4 bases and the J gene lost 5 bases, with 12 bases spanning the gap. This CDR3 region has 13 residues. The CDR3 loop reads CASSPTTATEAFF. The CDR3 region has the DNA TGCGCCAGCAGCCCCACCACGGCAACTGAAGCTTTCTTT.

This chain links TRBV28 with TRBJ2-7; 7 bases are shared with TRBD2. CDR1 and CDR2 from the germline V gene are MDHEN and SYDVKM. The V gene end was trimmed by 7 bases and the J gene end by 2 bases; junction bases not matched to a gene: 8. This CDR3 has 14 amino acids. The CDR3 reads CASIGEGLAYEQYF. CDR3 sequence (DNA): TGTGCCAGCATAGGGGAGGGGCTAGCCTACGAGCAGTACTTC.

The rearrangement uses TRBV27 and TRBJ1-1; 10 positions match TRBD1. The junction had 17 bases not matched to a gene; V was cut back by 8 bases and J by 5 bases. The CDR3 spans 17 residues. Germline CDR1 and CDR2: MNHEY and SMNVEV (reference sequence). CDR3 in amino acids: CASATGVDRGGNTEAFF. CDR3 DNA: TGTGCCAGCGCTACCGGTGTGGACAGGGGGGGGAATACTGAAGCTTTCTTT.

In this sample, this clone turned up once. J is TRBJ2-2 and V is TRBV5-1; no clear D. Germline V gene data show CDR1 as SGHRS and CDR2 as YFSETQ. The V end lost 2 bases, the J end lost 8 bases, and 16 bases lay between the germline ends. The CDR3 is 15 residues long. The CDR3 region is CASSLPQDFGGELFF. In DNA, the CDR3 is TGCGCCAGCAGCTTACCTCAGGATTTCGGGGGGGAGCTGTTTTTT.

This rearrangement joins TRBV5-1 to TRBJ2-7; D may be TRBD1 or TRBD2 (5 bases each). The V and J ends lost 0 bases and 0 bases respectively, with 25 bases between them. Germline V CDR1 and CDR2: SGHRS, YFSETQ. The CDR3 spans 20 residues. The CDR3 sequence: CASSLALSPLPGTSSYEQYF. The CDR3 coding sequence is TGCGCCAGCAGCTTGGCGCTTTCGCCCCTTCCCGGGACGAGCTCCTACGAGCAGTACTTC.

The chain carries TRBV7-8 and TRBJ1-2; D gene ambiguous. The CDR3 runs to 11 residues. The V and J ends lost 4 bases and 6 bases respectively, with 6 bases between them. Germline V lookup: CDR1 SGHVS, CDR2 FQNEAQ. The CDR3 here is CASSSSDGYTF. CDR3 coding DNA: TGTGCCAGCAGCTCGTCGGATGGCTACACCTTC.

This sequence joins TRBV18 and TRBJ1-1, with TRBD1 as a possible D gene (6 bases). CDR3 length: 13 residues. Germline CDR1 KGHSH, CDR2 LQKENI. The germline V and J ends were trimmed by 7 bases and 0 bases, with 9 bases remaining between them. The CDR3 reads CASFGGLNTEAFF. DNA for the CDR3: TGTGCCAGCTTCGGGGGCCTGAACACTGAAGCTTTCTTT.

This clone was counted once. The CDR3 is CASSSFRQSYQETQYF. The CDR3 DNA reads TGTGCCAGCAGTTCGTTCCGACAGTCGTACCAAGAGACCCAGTACTTC. The V gene is TRBV28, the J gene TRBJ2-5, with D tentatively TRBD1 (5 bases). The CDR3 runs to 16 residues. Germline CDR1 and CDR2: MDHEN and SYDVKM. Trimming stripped 4 bases from V and 0 bases from J, with 15 bases between.

V and J are TRBV29-1 and TRBJ2-3, with TRBD1 as a possible D gene (5 bases). Germline V gives CDR1 SQVTM, CDR2 ANQGSEA. Between the trimmed V and J ends, which lost 4 bases and 4 bases, there was a span of 9 bases. The CDR3 loop spans 12 amino acids. The chain's CDR3 is CSVARQPDTQYF. The CDR3 DNA follows: TGCAGCGTTGCCCGACAGCCAGATACGCAGTATTTT.